This TCR beta chain stems from a study of cytomegalovirus exposure and HLA in healthy donors. Study-level findings and limits: There were a few CMV-associated chains whose specificity for CMV antigens was confirmed in vitro. In a later analysis, specific HLA alleles were associated with 15,000 to 20,000 TCR beta sequences at a 0.05 false discovery rate. Presence/absence analyses took donor sequencing depth as roughly uniform.

Everyone who donated was a healthy bone marrow donor. Germline loops: CDR1 LGHNA, CDR2 YSLEER. This CDR3 has 17 amino acids. V lost 2 bases and J lost 9; bases outside the gene matches: 11. In the case of this clone: Its antigen is not identified.

Both 60 Vbeta primers and 13 Jbeta primers went into the PCR. Assay used: immunoSEQ multiplex PCR; TCRdb lists only in-frame clones, some missing. The repertoire holds 150,000 to 200,000 clones, 76% seen once, with roughly 0.76% in the top ten. The genes are TRBV4-3 and TRBJ2-3; the match to TRBD2 covers 13 bases. The clonotype originates from a female donor in good health and CMV-seronegative. The specimen was PBMCs. The CDR3 loop reads CASSQFVSGTSGTTQYF. The CDR3 coding sequence is TGCGCCAGCAGCCAATTTGTAAGCGGGACTAGCGGGACGACGCAGTATTTT.